This T cell receptor beta chain was recovered during a study of cytomegalovirus exposure and HLA in healthy donors. This clone was recorded a few times. Amplification used 60 Vbeta primers and 13 Jbeta primers. Here immunoSEQ multiplex PCR was the method, and the copy in TCRdb shows in-frame clones only, minus some. Found here are approximately 160,000 clones, 70% to 80% of them singletons; the top ten hold approximately 1.5%. The sequence was obtained from a woman aged 25 to 39 in good health and CMV-seropositive. The sequenced sample was PBMCs.

CDR3 residues: CASGSPSVTDTQYF. In DNA form, the CDR3 reads TGTGCCAGCGGGAGCCCCTCAGTGACAGATACGCAGTATTTT. The chain couples TRBV6-5 to TRBJ2-3, with D perhaps matching TRBD2 (5 bases). Germline CDR1 MNHEY, CDR2 SVGAGI. The germline V and J ends were trimmed by 8 bases and 3 bases, with 15 bases remaining between them. The CDR3 has 14 residues.